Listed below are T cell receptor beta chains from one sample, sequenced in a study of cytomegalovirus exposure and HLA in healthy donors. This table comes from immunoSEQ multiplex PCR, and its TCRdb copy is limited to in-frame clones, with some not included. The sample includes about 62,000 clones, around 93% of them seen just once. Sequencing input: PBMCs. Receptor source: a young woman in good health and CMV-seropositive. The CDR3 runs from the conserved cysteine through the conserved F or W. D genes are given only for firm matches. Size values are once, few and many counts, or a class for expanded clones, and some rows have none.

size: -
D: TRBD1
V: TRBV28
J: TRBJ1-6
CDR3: CASRSDRDRGYSPLHF
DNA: TGTGCCAGCAGATCTGACCGGGACAGGGGTTATTCACCCCTCCACTTT

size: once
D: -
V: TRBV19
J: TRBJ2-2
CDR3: CASSIPSRGDTGELFF
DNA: TGTGCCAGTAGTATCCCCTCCAGGGGGGACACCGGGGAGCTGTTTTTT

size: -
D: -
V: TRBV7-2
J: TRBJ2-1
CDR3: CASNPTGGWSSYNEQFF
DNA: TGTGCCAGCAATCCCACCGGGGGTTGGAGCTCCTACAATGAGCAGTTCTTC

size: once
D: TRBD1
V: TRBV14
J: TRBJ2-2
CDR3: CASSLLGQERNTGELFF
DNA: TGTGCCAGCAGCCTCCTTGGACAGGAGAGGAACACCGGGGAGCTGTTTTTT

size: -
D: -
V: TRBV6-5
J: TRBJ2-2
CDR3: CASSSGAVGELFF
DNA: TGTGCCAGCAGTTCCGGAGCGGTCGGGGAGCTGTTTTTT

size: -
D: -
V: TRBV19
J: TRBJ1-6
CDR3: CASSPPEGVDSPLHF
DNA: TGTGCCAGTAGTCCCCCCGAAGGAGTTGATTCACCCCTCCACTTT

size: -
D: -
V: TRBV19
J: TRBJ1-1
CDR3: CASSMGLFEAFF
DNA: TGTGCCAGTAGTATGGGCCTATTTGAAGCTTTCTTT

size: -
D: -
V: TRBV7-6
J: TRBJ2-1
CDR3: CASSLKPGAYNEQFF
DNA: TGTGCCAGCAGCTTAAAACCAGGGGCCTACAATGAGCAGTTCTTC

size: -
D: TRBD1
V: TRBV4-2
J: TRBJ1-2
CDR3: CASSPTLGTEANYGYTF
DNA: TGTGCCAGCAGCCCGACACTAGGGACAGAAGCTAACTATGGCTACACCTTC

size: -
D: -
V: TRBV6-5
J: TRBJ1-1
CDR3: CASSFVLNTEAFF
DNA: TGTGCCAGCAGTTTCGTCCTGAACACTGAAGCTTTCTTT

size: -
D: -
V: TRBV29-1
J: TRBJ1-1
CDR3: CSVGVAAVNTEAFF
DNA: TGCAGCGTTGGAGTTGCGGCCGTAAACACTGAAGCTTTCTTT

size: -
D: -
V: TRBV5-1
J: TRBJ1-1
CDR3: CASSLDPAQWDREERGYKTEAFF
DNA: TGCGCCAGCAGCTTGGATCCCGCCCAATGGGATAGGGAGGAACGGGGTTATAAAACTGAAGCTTTCTTT

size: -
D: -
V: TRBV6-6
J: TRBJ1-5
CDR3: CASRDNSNQPQHF
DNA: TGTGCCAGCAGGGACAACAGCAATCAGCCCCAGCATTTT

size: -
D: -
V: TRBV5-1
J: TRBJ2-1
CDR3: CASSLANYRTYNEQFF
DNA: TGCGCCAGCAGCTTGGCCAACTACCGGACCTACAATGAGCAGTTCTTC

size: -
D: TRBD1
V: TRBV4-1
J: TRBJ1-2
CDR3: CASSQAGWTGFNTF
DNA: TGCGCCAGCAGCCAAGCGGGCTGGACAGGGTTCAACACCTTC

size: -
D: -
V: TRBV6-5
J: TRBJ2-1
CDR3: CASSPTGYGWDEQFF
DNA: TGTGCCAGCAGCCCTACAGGGTATGGCTGGGATGAGCAGTTCTTC

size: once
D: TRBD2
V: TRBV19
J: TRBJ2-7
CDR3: CASSMGLGEQYF
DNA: TGTGCCAGTAGTATGGGACTAGGGGAGCAGTACTTC

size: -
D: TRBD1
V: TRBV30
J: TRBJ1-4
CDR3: CAWSGDRGSEKLFF
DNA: TGTGCCTGGAGTGGAGACAGGGGTAGTGAAAAACTGTTTTTT

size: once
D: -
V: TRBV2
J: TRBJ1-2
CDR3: CASSAQGEGYGYTF
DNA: TGTGCCAGCAGCGCGCAGGGTGAAGGCTATGGCTACACCTTC

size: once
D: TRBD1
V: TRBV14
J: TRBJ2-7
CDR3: CASSQVPGTEKTHEQYF
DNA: TGTGCCAGCAGCCAAGTTCCCGGGACAGAGAAGACCCACGAGCAGTACTTC

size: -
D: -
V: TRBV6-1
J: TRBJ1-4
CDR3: CASSELAQGHEKLFF
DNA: TGTGCCAGCAGTGAATTGGCACAGGGTCATGAAAAACTGTTTTTT

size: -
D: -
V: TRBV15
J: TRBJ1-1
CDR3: CATSRDRGNTEAFF
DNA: TGTGCCACCAGCAGAGATAGGGGGAACACTGAAGCTTTCTTT

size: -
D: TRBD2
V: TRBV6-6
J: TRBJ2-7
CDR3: CASTPRASGGTYEQYF
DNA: TGTGCCAGCACCCCCCGGGCTAGCGGGGGGACCTACGAGCAGTACTTC

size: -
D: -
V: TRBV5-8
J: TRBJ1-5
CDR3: CASSFRDQPQHF
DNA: TGTGCCAGCAGCTTTCGGGATCAGCCCCAGCATTTT

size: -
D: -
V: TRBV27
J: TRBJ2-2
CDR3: CASSYVGTAGELFF
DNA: TGTGCCAGCAGTTATGTTGGGACTGCCGGGGAGCTGTTTTTT

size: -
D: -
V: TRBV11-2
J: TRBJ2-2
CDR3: CASSSLQGFTGELFF
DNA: TGTGCCAGCAGCTCACTTCAGGGATTCACCGGGGAGCTGTTTTTT

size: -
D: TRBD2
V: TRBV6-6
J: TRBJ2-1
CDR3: CASSYSRGSEDEQFF
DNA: TGTGCCAGCAGTTACTCGCGGGGGTCAGAGGATGAGCAGTTCTTC

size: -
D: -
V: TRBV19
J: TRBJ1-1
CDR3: CASSIGIQGTSEAFF
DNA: TGTGCCAGTAGTATCGGGATACAGGGCACAAGTGAAGCTTTCTTT

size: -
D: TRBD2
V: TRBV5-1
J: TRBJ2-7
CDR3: CASSLGTSGGAYEQYF
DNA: TGCGCCAGCAGCTTGGGGACTAGCGGGGGGGCCTACGAGCAGTACTTC

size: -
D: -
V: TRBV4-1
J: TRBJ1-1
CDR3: CASSQDTGDYTEAFF
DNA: TGCGCCAGCAGCCAAGATACCGGGGACTACACTGAAGCTTTCTTT

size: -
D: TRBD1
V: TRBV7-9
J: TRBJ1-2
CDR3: CASSLEGTGKSYGYTF
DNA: TGTGCCAGCAGCTTAGAAGGGACAGGGAAATCCTATGGCTACACCTTC

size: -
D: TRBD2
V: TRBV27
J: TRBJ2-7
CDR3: CASSPGLGYYEQYF
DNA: TGTGCCAGCAGTCCGGGACTAGGGTACTACGAGCAGTACTTC

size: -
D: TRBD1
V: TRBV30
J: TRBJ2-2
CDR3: CAGQDRGTGELFF
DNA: TGTGCCGGTCAGGACAGGGGGACCGGGGAGCTGTTTTTT

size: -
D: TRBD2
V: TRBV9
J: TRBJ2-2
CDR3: CASSVGGGTPAYTGELFF
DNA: TGTGCCAGCAGCGTAGGCGGGGGGACACCGGCTTACACCGGGGAGCTGTTTTTT

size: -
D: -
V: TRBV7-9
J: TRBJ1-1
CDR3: CASSLGSGGTEAFF
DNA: TGTGCCAGCAGCTTGGGAAGCGGGGGCACTGAAGCTTTCTTT

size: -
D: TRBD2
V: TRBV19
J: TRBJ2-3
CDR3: CASKGGGADTQYF
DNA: TGTGCCAGTAAGGGCGGGGGAGCAGATACGCAGTATTTT

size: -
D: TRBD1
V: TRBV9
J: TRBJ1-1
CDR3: CASSPTGALNTEAFF
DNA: TGTGCCAGCAGCCCCACAGGGGCCTTGAACACTGAAGCTTTCTTT

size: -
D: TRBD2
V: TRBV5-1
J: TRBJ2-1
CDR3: CASSLLASGSYNEQFF
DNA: TGCGCCAGCAGCTTGTTGGCTAGCGGGAGTTACAATGAGCAGTTCTTC

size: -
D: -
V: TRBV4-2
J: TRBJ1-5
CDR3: CASSQDSRGQPQHF
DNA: TGTGCCAGCAGCCAAGATTCTAGAGGTCAGCCCCAGCATTTT

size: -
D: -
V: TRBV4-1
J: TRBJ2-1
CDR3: CASSQDVGLADKFF
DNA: TGCGCCAGCAGCCAAGATGTGGGCCTAGCTGACAAGTTCTTC

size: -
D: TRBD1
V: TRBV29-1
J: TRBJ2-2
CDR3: CSANRGLGELFF
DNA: TGCAGCGCTAACAGGGGCCTCGGGGAGCTGTTTTTT

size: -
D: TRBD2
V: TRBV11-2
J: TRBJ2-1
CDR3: CASSYGSGLAGGNEQFF
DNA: TGTGCCAGCAGTTACGGGTCGGGACTAGCGGGGGGAAATGAGCAGTTCTTC

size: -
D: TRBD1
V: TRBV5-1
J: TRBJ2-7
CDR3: CASSLTRGYEQYF
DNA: TGCGCCAGCAGCTTGACCAGGGGGTACGAGCAGTACTTC

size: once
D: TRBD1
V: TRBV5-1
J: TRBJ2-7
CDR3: CASSSLGTGPYEQYF
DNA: TGCGCCAGCAGCTCGTTGGGGACAGGGCCCTACGAGCAGTACTTC

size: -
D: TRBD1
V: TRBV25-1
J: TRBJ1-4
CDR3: CASSPGGGTVNEKLFF
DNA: TGTGCCAGCAGTCCGGGAGGGGGGACAGTCAATGAAAAACTGTTTTTT

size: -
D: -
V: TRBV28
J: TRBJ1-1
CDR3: CASILRGLNTEAFF
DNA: TGTGCCAGCATCCTCAGGGGATTGAACACTGAAGCTTTCTTT

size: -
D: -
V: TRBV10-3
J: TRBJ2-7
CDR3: CAISESDRTYEQYF
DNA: TGTGCCATCAGTGAGTCCGACAGGACCTACGAGCAGTACTTC

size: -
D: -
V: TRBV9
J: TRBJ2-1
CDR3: CASSVEWSPYNEQFF
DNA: TGTGCCAGCAGCGTAGAATGGAGCCCCTACAATGAGCAGTTCTTC

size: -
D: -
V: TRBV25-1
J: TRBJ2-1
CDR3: CASSDIVFGDEQFF
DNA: TGTGCCAGCAGTGACATAGTGTTCGGAGACGAGCAGTTCTTC

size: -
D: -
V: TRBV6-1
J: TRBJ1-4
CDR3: CASKLRGGDEKLFF
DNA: TGTGCCAGCAAGCTACGAGGGGGAGATGAAAAACTGTTTTTT

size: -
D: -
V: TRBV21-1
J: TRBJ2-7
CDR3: CASSSVWSSYEQYF
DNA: TGTGCCAGCAGCTCCGTCTGGAGCTCCTACGAGCAGTACTTC

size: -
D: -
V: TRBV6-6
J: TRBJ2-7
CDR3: CASSTRRVSYEQYF
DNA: TGTGCCAGCTCCACGAGGCGAGTCTCCTACGAGCAGTACTTC

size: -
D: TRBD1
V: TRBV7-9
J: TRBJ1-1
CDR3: CASSQQGDTEAFF
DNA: TGTGCCAGCAGCCAACAGGGGGACACTGAAGCTTTCTTT

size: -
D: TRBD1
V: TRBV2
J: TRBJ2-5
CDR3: CASSDDLGGGETQYF
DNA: TGTGCCAGCAGTGACGACTTAGGGGGCGGAGAGACCCAGTACTTC

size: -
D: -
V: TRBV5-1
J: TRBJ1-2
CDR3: CASSPEGGIASNYGYTF
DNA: TGCGCCAGCAGCCCGGAGGGAGGGATCGCCTCTAACTATGGCTACACCTTC

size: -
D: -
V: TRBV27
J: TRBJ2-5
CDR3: CASSPKWVLAARETQYF
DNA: TGTGCCAGCAGCCCCAAGTGGGTATTAGCGGCCCGGGAGACCCAGTACTTC